The 30 T cell receptor beta chains in this list originate from one sample, sequenced in a study of blood T cell repertoires in COVID-19. TCRdb's copy holds only in-frame clones and misses some; the assay was immunoSEQ multiplex PCR. The data hold some 180,000 clones, with approximately 80% observed a single time. The sample consisted of PBMCs or T cells enriched from blood (not recorded which). The receptor set was obtained from a man in his sixties who had been exposed to COVID-19.

This clone was counted only a few times. Possible read error: a much larger clone is one base away. The chain has TRBV14 and TRBJ1-1, with 7 bases identical to TRBD1. CDR1 is SGHDN, CDR2 FVKESK, per germline. The CDR3 is made up of 13 amino acids. J gave up 1 base and V 5 bases, and 1 base lay outside the gene matches. CDR3 protein: CASSWTGNTEAFF. The DNA for the CDR3 is TGTGCCAGCAGCTGGACAGGGAACACTGAAGCTTTCTTT.

This clone appeared once. The CDR3 DNA sequence: TGCAGTGCTAGTAGGACAGGGGGCACCTCACCCCTCCACTTT. The encoded protein is CSASRTGGTSPLHF. The chain couples TRBV20-1 to TRBJ1-6; 11 nucleotides line up with TRBD1. Trimming removed 3 bases from V and 10 bases from J; junction bases left unmatched: 5. Germline V gene data show CDR1 as DFQATT and CDR2 as SNEGSKA (reference sequence). This CDR3 region has 14 residues.

This clone was picked up a small number of times. The rearrangement joins TRBV27 to TRBJ1-2, with 7 bases lining up with TRBD1. Germline V gives CDR1 MNHEY, CDR2 SMNVEV (reference sequence). The ends lost 5 bases at V and 4 bases at J; junction bases unmatched: 10. CDR3 length: 15 residues. CDR3 loop: CASSGTGELSYGYTF. As DNA, the CDR3 is TGTGCCAGCAGTGGAACAGGGGAGCTCAGCTATGGCTACACCTTC.

V usage is TRBV6-2 or TRBV6-3 and J usage is TRBJ2-5; 8 bases map to TRBD1. The CDR3 runs 13 residues. Looked up from germline, CDR1 is MNHEY and CDR2 is SVGEGT. Trimming removed 6 bases from V and 5 bases from J; junction bases left unmatched: 5. The CDR3, as DNA: TGTGCCAGCAGCCGGACAGGGAGCGAGACCCAGTACTTC. Its protein product is CASSRTGSETQYF.

The genes are TRBV5-4 and TRBJ1-1; TRBD1 is a possible D gene (6 bases). The V end lost 4 bases, the J end lost 1 base, and 11 bases lay between the germline ends. The CDR3 loop spans 14 amino acids. From germline, CDR1 is SGHNT and CDR2 YYREEE (reference sequence). Written as DNA, the CDR3 is TGTGCCAGCAGCAGAGCGACAGGGAACACTGAAGCTTTCTTT. As protein: CASSRATGNTEAFF.

There are a few counts of this clone. This likely comes from a read error, as the CDR3 has no conserved phenylalanine or tryptophan at its end. It is unclear where the CDR3 begins or ends on the DNA, so no DNA is shown, and the CDR3 is as TCRdb lists it. V and J are TRBV5-6 and TRBJ2-7; the table's D call, TRBD2, was not checked against the DNA. The CDR3 is 13 residues long, ends included. Germline CDR1 SGHDT, CDR2 YYEEEE. CDR3 loop: CASSPGLAGDQKL.

The chain links TRBV28 to TRBJ1-1, with D unresolved. Germline V gene lookup returns CDR1 MDHEN and CDR2 SYDVKM. The V and J ends lost 6 bases and 0 bases respectively, with 8 bases between them. This CDR3 comprises 13 residues. In DNA form, the CDR3 reads TGTGCCAGCAGAGCACCGGTGAACACTGAAGCTTTCTTT. Its protein product is CASRAPVNTEAFF.

DNA for the CDR3: TGTGCCAGCAGCTTGGCGGCAGCCACTAACACTGAAGCTTTCTTT. Its translation is CASSLAAATNTEAFF. V usage is TRBV11-2 and J usage is TRBJ1-1; D is ambiguous. The CDR3 covers 15 residues. Between the trimmed V and J ends, which lost 3 bases and 2 bases, there was a span of 13 bases. Germline-derived CDR1 and CDR2 are SGHAT and FQNNGV.

The chain employs TRBV19 and TRBJ2-1; 8 positions match TRBD2. Unmatched junction bases numbered 13, after V lost 6 bases and J lost 12 bases. CDR1 is LNHDA, CDR2 SQIVND, per germline (reference sequence). The CDR3 sequence is 14 residues long. The CDR3 DNA is TGTGCCAGTAGCCAGTCCCGGGGGACTAGATCGCAGTTCTTC. Encoded protein: CASSQSRGTRSQFF.

The rearrangement uses TRBV6-5 and TRBJ2-3, with 7 nucleotides matching TRBD2. V dropped 4 bases and J dropped 2; count of bases not matched to a gene: 6. Germline assignment: CDR1 MNHEY and CDR2 SVGAGI. The CDR3 extends over 15 amino acids. CDR3 nucleotides: TGTGCCAGCAGTTCCCCCGGGGGGTACACAGATACGCAGTATTTT. Its translation is CASSSPGGYTDTQYF.

V usage is TRBV5-1 and J usage is TRBJ1-3; a weak D match, TRBD1 (6 bases). The V gene's germline CDR1 is SGHRS and CDR2 YFSETQ. CDR3 length equals 16 residues. V lost 2 bases and J 1 base, leaving 13 bases between the germline ends. The CDR3 DNA reads as TGCGCCAGCAGCTTCGGGACAACCGTATCTGGAAACACCATATATTTT. Its translation: CASSFGTTVSGNTIYF.

CDR3 in amino acids: CASSQSGAGEGTEAFF. The CDR3, as DNA: TGCGCCAGCAGTCAATCGGGGGCAGGGGAAGGCACTGAAGCTTTCTTT. The chain joins TRBV23-1 to TRBJ1-1; D may be TRBD1 (6 bases). TRBV23-1 is noted as an ORF with a role that remains uncertain. Between the trimmed V and J ends, which lost 0 bases and 4 bases, there was a span of 15 bases. This CDR3 spans 16 amino acids.

J is TRBJ2-2 and V is TRBV5-6; 10 bases line up with TRBD2. Trimming at V came to 5 bases and at J to 8 bases, leaving 6 bases not matched to a gene. CDR1 and CDR2 (germline): SGHDT, YYEEEE. This CDR3 has 14 residues. The CDR3 sequence is CASSWGLASGELFF. The CDR3 nucleotides are TGTGCCAGCAGTTGGGGACTAGCGTCGGGGGAGCTGTTTTTT.

V gene TRBV12-3 or TRBV12-4 combines with J gene TRBJ1-1; a possible D gene is TRBD1 (6 bases). The CDR3 totals 13 residues. V was clipped by 6 bases and J by 8 bases, with 16 bases between them. The DNA for the CDR3 is TGTGCCAGCAGCCTTGTATCAGGGGTAGAAGCTTTCTTT. It yields the protein CASSLVSGVEAFF.

This chain joins TRBV19 and TRBJ2-2, with 10 bases fitting TRBD2. Germline-derived CDR1 and CDR2 are LNHDA and SQIVND (reference sequence). Trimming at V came to 4 bases and at J to 4 bases, leaving 6 bases not matched to a gene. This CDR3 has 16 amino acids. The CDR3 region is CASSTILAGATGELFF. In DNA, the CDR3 is TGTGCCAGTAGTACCATTCTAGCGGGGGCCACCGGGGAGCTGTTTTTT.

This clone was counted only a few times. The DNA of the CDR3 is TGTGCCATCAGTGGTACAAGCTCTGGAAACACCATATATTTT. This codes for CAISGTSSGNTIYF. The chain combines TRBV10-3 with TRBJ1-3; D unresolved. Trimming cost V 4 bases and J 0 bases, with 7 bases left between them. This CDR3 is built from 14 residues. CDR1 and CDR2 (germline): ENHRY, SYGVKD.

The rearrangement uses TRBV6-5 and TRBJ2-7, with D possibly TRBD1 on 5 matching bases. CDR1 is MNHEY and CDR2 is SVGAGI in the germline V gene. CDR3 size: 15 residues. V lost 6 bases and J 2 bases, leaving 17 bases between the germline ends. CDR3 nucleotide sequence: TGTGCCAGCAGCCCAGTCCCTGACAGTACCTACGAGCAGTACTTC. Encoded protein: CASSPVPDSTYEQYF.

This clone was observed a single time. V and J are TRBV19 and TRBJ1-1; TRBD1 agrees at 8 bases. This CDR3 contains 13 residues. J gave up 10 bases and V 4 bases, and 8 bases lay outside the gene matches. The V gene's germline CDR1 is LNHDA and CDR2 SQIVND (reference sequence). The CDR3 DNA reads as TGTGCCAGTAGTAGGGGACAGGTCGGGGGAGCTTTCTTT. This translates into CASSRGQVGGAFF.

Remarks on this clone: Other DNA variants within this sample encode the same CDR3. The chain uses TRBV7-2 and TRBJ1-5; maybe TRBD1 (6 bases). The CDR3 sequence is 15 residues long. The V end was cut by 5 bases, the J end by 7 bases, with 18 bases between. Germline CDR1 and CDR2: SGHTA and FQGNSA. In DNA form, the CDR3 reads TGTGCCAGCAGCCTGGCGGGGGGGGCACGGCAGCCCCAGCATTTT. Translation gives CASSLAGGARQPQHF.

The chain links TRBV30 to TRBJ2-7; D might be TRBD1 (6 bases). The germline V gene encodes CDR1 GTSNPN and CDR2 SVGIG (reference sequence). This CDR3 is 13 amino acids long. Trimming took off 4 bases at V and 3 bases at J, with 13 bases between the two ends. The CDR3 here is CAWKQGWGYEQYF. In DNA, the CDR3 is TGTGCCTGGAAACAGGGATGGGGCTACGAGCAGTACTTC. The full variable domain, in which reference TRBV30 and TRBJ2-7 provide the parts outside the CDR3, is SQTIHQWPATLVQPVGSPLSLECTVEGTSNPNLYWYRQAAGRGLQLLFYSVGIGQISSEVPQNLSASRPQDRQFILSSKKLLLSDSGFYLCAWKQGWGYEQYFGPGTRLTVT.

This clone has a single count. The V call is TRBV12-3 or TRBV12-4, the J call TRBJ2-2, with 9 positions matching TRBD1. The length of the CDR3 is 13 residues. V shed 6 bases and J 8 bases; nucleotides not matched to a gene: 4. CDR3 bases: TGTGCCAGCAGGTTACAGGGGGCTGGGGAGCTGTTTTTT. It is translated as CASRLQGAGELFF.

This chain links TRBV6-4 with TRBJ2-2; 7 bases map to TRBD2. Germline loops: CDR1 MRHNA, CDR2 SNTAGT. This CDR3 is built from 15 residues. V trimming: 6 bases; J trimming: 0 bases; junction bases outside the gene matches: 4. The CDR3 nucleotides are TGTGCCAGCAGAACTAGCGCCGCGAACACCGGGGAGCTGTTTTTT. Its protein product is CASRTSAANTGELFF.

This clone occurred once. V usage is TRBV28 and J usage is TRBJ2-3; D is unclear. V gave up 6 bases and J gave up 1 base, with 11 bases separating them. CDR3 length: 14 amino acids. Germline V gene sequence: CDR1 MDHEN, CDR2 SYDVKM. CDR3 DNA sequence: TGTGCCAGCAGCCCCTTACAGCGCACAGATACGCAGTATTTT. Encoded protein: CASSPLQRTDTQYF.

J is TRBJ1-6 and V is TRBV9; 7 nucleotides line up with TRBD1. Germline V gene lookup returns CDR1 SGDLS and CDR2 YYNGEE. The CDR3 runs 15 residues. With V trimmed by 0 bases and J by 10 bases, 7 bases remained unmatched. The CDR3 DNA follows: TGTGCCAGCAGCGTAGGTTCAGGGGGGAGGTCACCCCTCCACTTT. Protein sequence: CASSVGSGGRSPLHF.

In the case of this clone: The same CDR3 is also encoded by other DNA sequences in this sample. V usage is TRBV5-6 and J usage is TRBJ2-1; D is perhaps TRBD2 (6 bases). Trimming shortened V by 4 bases and J by 3 bases, and 8 bases separated the two germline ends. CDR1 is SGHDT, CDR2 YYEEEE, per germline. The CDR3 consists of 13 residues. The CDR3 coding sequence is TGTGCCAGCAGCCGGGGGAACTACAATGAGCAGTTCTTC. This gives the protein CASSRGNYNEQFF.

The rearrangement links TRBV7-3 to TRBJ2-3; 7 bases line up with TRBD1. The germline V gene encodes CDR1 SGHTA and CDR2 FQGTGA. V shed 4 bases, J shed 0 bases, and the junction held 1 base outside the gene matches. The length of the CDR3 is 14 residues. Here the CDR3 DNA reads TGTGCCAGCAGCTGGACAGGTAGCACAGATACGCAGTATTTT. It encodes CASSWTGSTDTQYF.

This clone was recorded only once. This chain connects TRBV5-8 to TRBJ1-2; TRBD1 aligns across 10 bases. The V gene end was trimmed by 3 bases and the J gene end by 4 bases; junction bases not matched to a gene: 3. Germline V lookup: CDR1 SGHTS, CDR2 YDEGEE. CDR3 length: 14 residues. The CDR3 spells CASSSGQGSYGYTF. Written as DNA, the CDR3 is TGTGCCAGCAGCTCGGGACAGGGGAGCTATGGCTACACCTTC.

The chain recombines TRBV11-1 with TRBJ2-5, with 10 nucleotides matching TRBD1. The CDR3 has 15 residues. V shed 3 bases and J 5 bases; nucleotides not matched to a gene: 6. Germline CDR1 SGHAT, CDR2 FQDESV (reference sequence). CDR3: CASSFGQGVLETQYF. The CDR3 nucleotides are TGTGCCAGCAGCTTCGGACAGGGGGTATTGGAGACCCAGTACTTC.

The chain employs TRBV30 and TRBJ2-3; 11 bases match TRBD2. The CDR3 loop spans 16 amino acids. Germline V gene data show CDR1 as GTSNPN and CDR2 as SVGIG (reference sequence). V lost 3 bases to trimming and J lost 0 bases; unmatched junction nucleotides: 5. CDR3 sequence: CAWSHPSGRSTDTQYF. As DNA, the CDR3 is TGTGCCTGGAGCCACCCTAGCGGGAGGAGCACAGATACGCAGTATTTT.

Only one count was recorded for this clone. This chain connects TRBV6-5 to TRBJ2-5; the D gene is possibly TRBD1 (5 bases). Germline CDR1 MNHEY, CDR2 SVGAGI. The V end lost 11 bases, the J end lost 5 bases, and 18 bases lay between the germline ends. The CDR3 length is 13 residues. CDR3 coding DNA: TGTGCCTATTCGACAGTCCGTTGGGAGACCCAGTACTTC. Its translation: CAYSTVRWETQYF.